This T cell receptor (beta chain) emerged from a study of blood T cell repertoires in COVID-19 (dated by TCRdb to 2018 to 2020). With respect to the entire study: The collaborator samples originated in the United States, Italy and Spain and spanned the acute and convalescent phases of COVID-19. The material from the prospective study consisted of cDNA or gDNA derived from T cells, B-cell-depleted T cells, or PBMCs. The dataset comprised deeply sampled blood TCRbeta repertoires from subjects exposed to, actively infected with, or recovered from COVID-19. The repertoires were made available in a free public database intended to serve as a resource for research on the immune response to SARS-CoV-2. The samples were drawn from the first 160 participants of the ongoing ImmuneRACE study and from 1,200 or so subjects provided by 6 global collaborators. A de-identified subject ID, COVID-19 status, age in years and sex were almost always included in the sample metadata. Where HLA class I and class II types were available, the types were taken from metadata supplied by the sample provider, not from assay-based typing. The study at large found these results: Clinical and demographic metadata were provided uncurated, with the amount varying by source and participant.

The CDR3 goes from the cysteine to the phenylalanine over 16 residues. The CDR3 DNA has 48 bases and is translated from base 1. Looking up the germline V gene yields CDR1 SNHLY and CDR2 FYNNEI. V loses 4 bases at its end and J loses 4 bases; junction bases beyond the gene matches: 7. This clone came up once. Its antigen is not yet known. Within one base of it there is no much larger clone, and no base qualities were kept. Another Seattle source contributed samples from volunteer blood donors who had recovered from COVID-19. Collaborating institutions collected whole blood in K2EDTA tubes following their own protocols. For TCRbeta analysis, collaborators shipped samples in one of three forms: frozen whole blood, isolated PBMCs, or DNA extracted from either of those sample types. The immunoSEQ Assay, a bias-controlled multiplex PCR, was used to amplify TCRbeta CDR3 regions from genomic DNA. The published analysis was carried out like this. The number of nucleated cells in each sample was estimated by amplification of reference gene primers within the assay. Sequence reads were collapsed and filtered to measure the absolute abundance of every unique TCRbeta CDR3 rearrangement. For each sample, productive Simpson clonality was calculated as the square root of Simpson's diversity index over productive rearrangements. Here the immuneACCESS table is served through TCRdb, limited to in-frame sequences with V and J called. Missing clones are a known gap in these copies; in checked studies unresolved V genes cover under half, and the rest lacks a known reason. V, J and clone size are those of that table, while D and trimming were read from the DNA. Recorded for this sample are roughly 260,000 clones; around 90% of them occurred a single time. The ten top clones hold about 2.2% of the sample.

The sample taken for sequencing was peripheral blood. The rearranged segments are TRBV2 and TRBJ2-2; 9 middle bases align to TRBD2. The sequence was collected from a woman in her 50s who had recovered from COVID-19. The DNA sequence is given as TGTGCCAGCAGTGCTATTGCGGGGGGGTCCACCGGGGAGCTGTTTTTT. This translates into CASSAIAGGSTGELFF.